This T cell receptor beta chain was retrieved from a study of blood T cells in healthy people across ages. Then a second PCR, running about 6 to 11 cycles, was carried out with a sample-barcoded 5' primer and a J-beta primer mix. TCRdb redid the calling of the 5' RACE reads with MiXCR, one entry per CDR3 protein. Among 700,000 or so distinct CDR3 sequences listed, approximately 21% were seen once. Comments on this clonotype: The target antigen is unknown.

Study-wide results and caveats: There were more naive CD4+ cells and higher diversity in long-lived donors than in aged donors. Estimates drawn from one million T cells were deemed to understate diversity.

This CDR3 contains 15 residues. The V segment lost 5 bases and the J segment 8 bases; nucleotides outside the gene matches: 11. Germline CDR1 MNHNY, CDR2 SVGAGI (reference sequence). All donors came from Russia, were Caucasian and healthy, and spanned ages roughly 6 to 100. The origin of this receptor is a man aged 65-85 years in good health. V usage is TRBV6-6 and J usage is TRBJ2-1; TRBD1 matches at 8 bases. Source material: blood. CDR3 amino acids: CASSIQGGLGDEQFF. The CDR3 DNA sequence: TGTGCCAGCAGTATACAGGGGGGATTGGGGGATGAGCAGTTCTTC.